This TCR beta chain was identified in a study of shared clonotypes between healthy human individuals. Study background: There were three CD4 naive, three CD4 memory, two CD8 naive and one CD8 memory plates per donor.

This clone showed up just once. This CDR3 has 18 residues. The junction had 8 bases not matched to a gene; V was cut back by 4 bases and J by 1 base. The V gene's germline CDR1 is LGHNA and CDR2 YNFKEQ. Produced via immunoSEQ multiplex PCR; TCRdb's table is partial and in-frame only. The sample yields more than 1.2 million clones, 98% to 99% seen once. Sample: naive CD4+ T cells sorted from blood. This sample's subset: CD45RA+ positively selected. The receptor was isolated from a man aged 30 to 39 in good health. J is TRBJ2-2 and V is TRBV4-2; 11 bases align to TRBD2. The CDR3 DNA reads TGTGCCAGCAGCCCGCGGGCCGGGACTAGCGGGAACACCGGGGAGCTGTTTTTT. This codes for CASSPRAGTSGNTGELFF.